Below are 3 T cell receptor beta chains sequenced from a single sample in a study of shared clonotypes between healthy human individuals. Libraries were prepared by immunoSEQ multiplex PCR; TCRdb keeps only in-frame clonotypes and omits some of them. The sample consists of 600,000 to 750,000 clones, 90% of them appearing once. The sequencing input was memory CD8+ T cells from PBMCs. Subset of the sample: CD45RO+ cells pooled with CCR7-negative TemRA cells. The receptors originated from a man between 18 and 35 years old in good health. Some clones in this sample may be carry-over from other donors' samples.

The chain has TRBV19 and TRBJ2-1, with TRBD2 matching 9 bases. CDR3 length equals 15 residues. The trim removed 2 bases at V and 8 bases at J, leaving 7 bases unmatched. Germline V gives CDR1 LNHDA, CDR2 SQIVND (reference sequence). CDR3 DNA sequence: TGTGCCAGTAGTATACTAGCGGGGCGGGTCGATGAGCAGTTCTTC. Its protein product is CASSILAGRVDEQFF.

This chain connects TRBV7-2 to TRBJ1-5; D not certain. The CDR3 is made up of 16 amino acids. Germline assignment: CDR1 SGHTA and CDR2 FQGNSA. The V end lost 1 base, the J end lost 0 bases, and 10 bases lay between the germline ends. CDR3 coding DNA: TGTGCCAGCAGCTTAGATTCCCGGTATAGCAATCAGCCCCAGCATTTT. Translation: CASSLDSRYSNQPQHF.

The chain is built from TRBV11-2 and TRBJ2-1; D might be TRBD2 (6 bases). V was cut by 1 base and J by 2 bases, with 9 bases left in between. This CDR3 contains 15 residues. Germline CDR1 reads SGHAT; CDR2 reads FQNNGV. The CDR3 nucleotides are TGTGCCAGCAGCTTAGTGGGGGGTGCCTACAATGAGCAGTTCTTC. Translated, it gives CASSLVGGAYNEQFF.